This T cell receptor beta chain was identified in a study of beta chain features in type 1 diabetes. Study findings and constraints: Reduced insertions and increased deletions marked VDJ junctions in type 1 diabetes patients.

Note on this clone: The antigen remains unidentified. Relative to the germline gene, one junction end is altered; a read error may explain this.

The germline gives CDR1 SSHAT, CDR2 FNYEAQ (reference sequence). The CDR3 contains 13 residues. The study reverse transcribed the entire isolated RNA, so it sequenced expressed TCRB transcripts. Data came from immunoSEQ multiplex PCR; TCRdb stores just in-frame clones and leaves some out. Of about 220,000 clones in the sample, about 11% are singletons; the top ten hold roughly 1.4%. V usage is TRBV7-7 and J usage is TRBJ2-5; 10 bases agree with TRBD2. Sequenced: central memory CD4+ T cells from blood. This sequence was found in a man in his late teens or twenties in good health. CDR3 DNA: TGTGCTAGCAGCTCTAGCGGGAGTGAAACCCAGTACTTC. Its protein product is CASSSSGSETQYF. Full variable domain (rest looked up from reference TRBV7-7 and TRBJ2-5): GAGVSQSPRYKVTKRGQDVTLRCDPISSHATLYWYQQALGQGPEFLTYFNYEAQPDKSGLPSDRFSAERPEGSISTLTIQRTEQRDSAMYRCASSSSGSETQYFGPGTRLLVL.